The 3 T cell receptor delta chains presented below share a single source sample, sequenced in a study of γδ T cells in repeated Plasmodium falciparum infection (dated by TCRdb to the early 2020s). For bulk TCR repertoire analysis, Vgamma9/Vdelta2+ and Vdelta2-negative gammadelta T cell populations were isolated by flow sorting from peripheral blood mononuclear cells. The library was produced with multiplex PCR. Sequenced using an Illumina MiSeq. Clone calls in TCRdb were regenerated from the public reads with CATT, after which identical DNA sequences shared one row. This sample has 75,000 to 95,000 delta-chain clones in its table, and 0.98% of those were observed once. The ten largest clonotypes hold over 8.5% of the sample. Sequenced input: gamma-delta T cells from blood. Every receptor here comes from a pool of human donors (malaria-infected and uninfected, not separated).

The table lists this clone with a few counts. The TCRdb protein comes from a much larger clone and disagrees with this DNA's translation at residue 9, likely due to a read error; the protein given here is derived from the DNA. The chain recombines TRDV1 with TRDJ1; tentative D call: TRDD3 (5 bases). The germline gives CDR1 TSWWSYY, CDR2 QGS. CDR3 length equals 14 residues. The V end was cut by 3 bases, the J end by 4 bases, with 12 bases between. In DNA form, the CDR3 reads TGTGCTCTTGGGGAGGATAGAGGGAACGATAAACTCATCTTT. As protein: CALGEDRGNDKLIF.

Turning to this clone: This probably arose from a read error, given a far larger clone one base away. At the DNA level, this CDR3 is encoded by other sequences in the same sample as well. The chain has TRDV1 and TRDJ1; TRDD3 matches at 9 bases. The J gene, not given by TCRdb, was assigned here from a germline match of the nucleotide sequence. Losses at the gene ends were 1 base for V and 0 bases for J; bases not matched to a gene: 21. The V gene's germline CDR1 is TSWWSYY and CDR2 QGS. The CDR3 spans 22 residues. DNA for the CDR3: TGTGCTCTTGGGGAACGTTTAATCCTACGTCTCCTGGGGGATGAGTACACCGATAAACTCATCTTT. It is translated as CALGERLILRLLGDEYTDKLIF.

This clone was counted between two and nine times. This likely reflects a read error, since a far larger clone is one base away. The sample contains more than one DNA sequence encoding this CDR3. The chain carries TRDV1 and TRDJ4, with TRDD3 matching over 12 bases. From germline, CDR1 is TSWWSYY and CDR2 QGS. This CDR3 spans 22 amino acids. Losses at the gene ends were 3 bases for V and 0 bases for J; bases not matched to a gene: 23. The CDR3 DNA reads as TGTGCTCTTGGGGAGCTTCCCCCCCTAAAGAGTACTGGGGGATACAGAGCCAGACCCCTGATCTTT. Amino acids: CALGELPPLKSTGGYRARPLIF.